Shown below are 32 T cell receptor beta chains from a single sample sequenced in a study of blood T cell repertoires in COVID-19. Some clones are missing from TCRdb's copy, which holds only in-frame ones; the method was immunoSEQ multiplex PCR. The sample shows under 200,000 clones, around nine tenths of them seen only once. The sequenced sample consisted of peripheral blood. All receptors derive from a man aged 50-60 years with acute or convalescent COVID-19.

This rearrangement joins TRBV6-5 to TRBJ2-7, with a possible D match to TRBD2 (5 bases). The V gene's germline CDR1 is MNHEY and CDR2 SVGAGI. V lost 5 bases and J lost 3, with 17 bases in between. The CDR3 loop spans 15 amino acids. CDR3 sequence reads: CASSNQPGTIYEQYF. CDR3 in DNA: TGTGCCAGCAGTAACCAACCGGGAACCATCTACGAGCAGTACTTC.

The genes are TRBV4-2 and TRBJ2-1, with 7 bases fitting TRBD2. The germline gives CDR1 LGHNA, CDR2 YNFKEQ. V shed 1 base, J shed 0 bases, and the junction held 6 bases outside the gene matches. This CDR3 comprises 17 residues. DNA of the CDR3: TGTGCCAGCAGCCAAGGTAGGGAGGGGAGCTCCTACAATGAGCAGTTCTTC. Translated: CASSQGREGSSYNEQFF.

This clone has a single count. CDR3 protein: CASSQAITDTQYF. The CDR3 DNA reads as TGTGCCAGCAGCCAGGCAATCACAGATACGCAGTATTTT. The rearrangement uses TRBV3-1 (or the pseudogene TRBV3-2) and TRBJ2-3, with unresolved D. Germline assignment: CDR1 LGHDT and CDR2 YNNKEL (reference sequence). V gave up 3 bases and J gave up 2 bases, with 6 bases separating them. CDR3 length: 13 amino acids.

V and J are TRBV11-2 and TRBJ2-1; 7 nucleotides align to TRBD1. The J segment lost 12 bases and the V segment lost 3 bases, leaving 5 bases of the junction unmatched. CDR1 SGHAT and CDR2 FQNNGV come from the germline V gene. The CDR3 totals 12 residues. The CDR3 sequence is CASSLVGQLQFF. The CDR3 DNA sequence: TGTGCCAGCAGCTTGGTGGGACAGTTGCAGTTCTTC.

The chain links TRBV5-1 to TRBJ2-7, with 7 bases identical to TRBD2. Germline V lookup: CDR1 SGHRS, CDR2 YFSETQ. Germline trimming cut 5 bases from V and 7 bases from J; bases unmatched to any gene: 12. This CDR3 comprises 14 residues. The chain's CDR3 is CASSSNGLDREQYF. The CDR3 DNA reads TGCGCCAGCAGTTCAAATGGACTAGATAGGGAGCAGTACTTC.

The chain has TRBV28 and TRBJ1-1; TRBD1 matches at 8 bases. The CDR3 has 13 residues. Germline CDR1 is MDHEN and CDR2 is SYDVKM. J lost 8 bases, V lost 5 bases, and 7 bases had no gene match. The CDR3 protein is CASSPRGQIEAFF. CDR3 bases: TGTGCCAGCAGTCCCAGGGGGCAGATCGAAGCTTTCTTT.

V is TRBV4-2 and J is TRBJ2-7, with TRBD1 matching over 7 bases. The ends lost 1 base at V and 0 bases at J; junction bases unmatched: 9. This CDR3 region has 17 residues. Looked up from germline, CDR1 is LGHNA and CDR2 is YNFKEQ. The CDR3 coding sequence is TGTGCCAGCAGCCAAGCCTCCGGACAGGCTCGCTCCTACGAGCAGTACTTC. Its protein is CASSQASGQARSYEQYF.

The V gene is TRBV6-2 or TRBV6-3, the J gene TRBJ1-3; perhaps TRBD1 as D (6 bases). CDR1 is MNHEY, CDR2 SVGEGT, per germline. Trimming shortened V by 6 bases and J by 4 bases, and 25 bases separated the two germline ends. The CDR3 contains 18 residues. CDR3 residues: CASSNSRQQGIGGNTIYF. The CDR3 DNA is TGTGCCAGCAGCAACAGCCGACAACAGGGAATCGGCGGAAACACCATATATTTT.

This clone was recorded once. The gene calls are TRBV15 and TRBJ1-5; tentative D call: TRBD1 (5 bases). Germline loops: CDR1 LNHNV, CDR2 YYDKDF (reference sequence). V was trimmed by 0 bases and J by 3 bases, leaving 12 bases between them. This CDR3 contains 16 residues. In DNA form, the CDR3 reads TGTGCCACCAGCAGAGATCTCTCGGGGGACAATCAGCCCCAGCATTTT. It is translated as CATSRDLSGDNQPQHF. The variable domain in full, with the rest retrieved from reference TRBV15 and TRBJ1-5, is DAMVIQNPRYQVTQFGKPVTLSCSQTLNHNVMYWYQQKSSQAPKLLFHYYDKDFNNEADTPDNFQSRRPNTSFCFLDIRSPGLGDTAMYLCATSRDLSGDNQPQHFGDGTRLSIL.

This sequence joins TRBV3-1 (or the pseudogene TRBV3-2) and TRBJ2-2; D is unclear. Trimming removed 4 bases from V and 8 bases from J, with 14 bases in between. CDR1 and CDR2 (germline): LGHDT, YNNKEL (reference sequence). The CDR3 contains 14 residues. CDR3 protein: CASSLPSSSGELFF. The CDR3 DNA reads as TGTGCCAGCAGCCTCCCGTCCTCTTCGGGGGAGCTGTTTTTT.

This clone was detected only once. The chain employs TRBV27 and TRBJ2-1; D is unclear. The CDR3 runs to 14 residues. V dropped 3 bases and J dropped 7 bases, with 13 bases sitting between them. Per germline, CDR1 MNHEY and CDR2 SMNVEV (reference sequence). CDR3 sequence: CASSFRLDHNEQFF. DNA of the CDR3: TGTGCCAGCAGTTTTCGCCTAGATCATAATGAGCAGTTCTTC.

This chain uses TRBV6-1 with TRBJ2-7; D is perhaps TRBD1 (6 bases). The length of the CDR3 is 15 residues. The V gene's germline CDR1 is MNHNS and CDR2 SASEGT. V was shortened by 2 bases and J by 2 bases, with 13 bases between the two germline ends. DNA for the CDR3: TGTGCCAGCAGTGAATGGGTGGGGGCCGCCTACGAGCAGTACTTC. Its protein product is CASSEWVGAAYEQYF.

This chain joins TRBV4-1 and TRBJ2-3; 7 nucleotides match TRBD2. In germline, CDR1 is MGHRA, CDR2 YSYEKL. After removal of 1 base from V and 6 bases from J, the junction contained 16 bases not matched to a gene. CDR3 length: 18 amino acids. The CDR3 DNA follows: TGCGCCAGCAGCCAAGCCCTTCCTCTAGCGGATCTCCGGGATACGCAGTATTTT. This sequence encodes CASSQALPLADLRDTQYF.

This clone appeared once. V and J are TRBV28 and TRBJ2-1; 11 nucleotides line up with TRBD2. Germline V gives CDR1 MDHEN, CDR2 SYDVKM. The CDR3 consists of 18 residues. Germline trimming cut 2 bases from V and 2 bases from J; bases unmatched to any gene: 8. Here the CDR3 reads CASSLPSKLAGAYNEQFF. For the CDR3, the DNA is TGTGCCAGCAGTTTACCCTCGAAACTAGCGGGAGCCTACAATGAGCAGTTCTTC.

The gene calls are TRBV7-2 and TRBJ1-2; possibly TRBD1 for D (6 bases). V lost 5 bases, J lost 7 bases, and 14 bases lay in between. The CDR3 length is 13 residues. Looked up from germline, CDR1 is SGHTA and CDR2 is FQGNSA. The CDR3 protein is CASSQPGTSGYTF. CDR3 bases: TGTGCCAGCAGCCAACCTGGGACATCTGGCTACACCTTC.

The chain combines TRBV27 with TRBJ1-2, with TRBD1 matching over 7 bases. Germline lookup yields CDR1 MNHEY and CDR2 SMNVEV (reference sequence). The V gene end was trimmed by 4 bases and the J gene end by 4 bases; junction bases not matched to a gene: 9. The length of the CDR3 is 15 residues. CDR3 protein: CASSSSTGWTYGYTF. In nucleotides, the CDR3 is TGTGCCAGCAGTTCATCGACAGGGTGGACCTATGGCTACACCTTC.

The V gene is TRBV7-3, the J gene TRBJ2-3; the D is unclear. Germline loops: CDR1 SGHTA, CDR2 FQGTGA. The CDR3 consists of 16 residues. Trimming left V 5 bases short and J 0 bases short, with 15 bases between. The CDR3 DNA follows: TGTGCCAGCAGCCCGCTGGCGGCTGCTAGCACAGATACGCAGTATTTT. Translating gives CASSPLAAASTDTQYF.

The rearrangement joins TRBV28 to TRBJ1-1; 7 bases map to TRBD1. The CDR3 runs to 15 residues. In germline, CDR1 is MDHEN, CDR2 SYDVKM. With V trimmed by 7 bases and J by 1 base, 9 bases remained unmatched. This CDR3 is CASTNSGGWNTEAFF. The DNA of the CDR3 is TGTGCCAGCACTAATTCAGGGGGATGGAACACTGAAGCTTTCTTT. Complete variable domain (other parts from reference TRBV28 and TRBJ1-1): DVKVTQSSRYLVKRTGEKVFLECVQDMDHENMFWYRQDPGLGLRLIYFSYDVKMKEKGDIPEGYSVSREKKERFSLILESASTNQTSMYLCASTNSGGWNTEAFFGQGTRLTVV.

The V gene is TRBV25-1, the J gene TRBJ1-2, with 8 bases aligning to TRBD1. The V and J ends lost 4 bases and 5 bases, in that order; junction bases with no gene match: 9. Germline lookup yields CDR1 MGHDK and CDR2 SYGVNS. This CDR3 spans 15 amino acids. This CDR3 is CASSASGGAFYGYTF. The DNA of the CDR3 is TGTGCCAGCAGTGCATCAGGGGGCGCTTTTTATGGCTACACCTTC.

V usage is TRBV25-1 and J usage is TRBJ1-2, with D perhaps matching TRBD1 (6 bases). Trimming cost V 3 bases and J 1 base, with 21 bases left between them. Germline assignment: CDR1 MGHDK and CDR2 SYGVNS. This CDR3 comprises 18 residues. This CDR3 reads CASSDKNWGPTFNYGYTF. Written as DNA, the CDR3 is TGTGCCAGCAGTGACAAAAATTGGGGGCCCACTTTTAACTATGGCTACACCTTC.

The chain uses TRBV28 and TRBJ2-2; 8 nucleotides agree with TRBD1. The V gene end was trimmed by 10 bases and the J gene end by 3 bases; junction bases not matched to a gene: 7. This CDR3 has 14 amino acids. Germline CDR1 is MDHEN and CDR2 is SYDVKM. The CDR3 region has the DNA TGTGCCACTTGGGACAGGACACACACCGGGGAGCTGTTTTTT. Translation: CATWDRTHTGELFF.

The chain is built from TRBV28 and TRBJ2-7; 11 bases match TRBD2. The CDR3 is 14 residues long. Unmatched junction bases numbered 7, after V lost 5 bases and J lost 7 bases. Germline assignment: CDR1 MDHEN and CDR2 SYDVKM. The CDR3 region has the DNA TGTGCCAGCAGTCTAGCGGGGGGCCAGGGAGAGCAGTACGTC. It codes for CASSLAGGQGEQYV.

This clone showed up just once. This CDR3 is CASSLQGPSYEQYF. CDR3 bases: TGTGCCAGCAGTTTACAGGGGCCATCCTACGAGCAGTACTTC. This chain uses TRBV28 with TRBJ2-7; D is perhaps TRBD1 (6 bases). This CDR3 is built from 14 residues. Germline V gene lookup returns CDR1 MDHEN and CDR2 SYDVKM. With 2 bases removed from V and 1 base from J, the gap between germline ends came to 9 bases.

The chain combines TRBV9 with TRBJ1-6; unclear D gene. This CDR3 has 11 amino acids. Germline CDR1 reads SGDLS; CDR2 reads YYNGEE. Trimming pared 3 bases from V and 16 bases from J, leaving 11 bases between. The CDR3 is CASSGFTGLHF. CDR3 nucleotides: TGTGCCAGCAGCGGATTTACGGGTCTCCACTTT.

Concerning this clone: Within the sample, other DNA sequences also encode this same CDR3. The rearrangement joins TRBV7-8 to TRBJ2-2; 7 nucleotides match TRBD2. The CDR3 consists of 16 residues. Trimming removed 2 bases from V and 0 bases from J; junction bases left unmatched: 3. CDR1 SGHVS and CDR2 FQNEAQ come from the germline V gene. Here the CDR3 DNA reads TGTGCCAGCAGCTTAAGGGGAGGGCCGAACACCGGGGAGCTGTTTTTT. Protein product: CASSLRGGPNTGELFF. The entire variable domain, with the rest obtained from reference TRBV7-8 and TRBJ2-2, is as follows: GAGVSQSPRYKVAKRGQDVALRCDPISGHVSLFWYQQALGQGPEFLTYFQNEAQLDKSGLPSDRFFAERPEGSVSTLKIQRTQQEDSAVYLCASSLRGGPNTGELFFGEGSRLTVL.

The V call is TRBV24-1, the J call TRBJ2-1; TRBD1 is a possible D gene (6 bases). The germline V gene has CDR1 KGHDR and CDR2 SFDVKD. Trimming took 3 bases from V and 6 from J, leaving 14 bases between them. This CDR3 is 15 amino acids long. DNA of the CDR3: TGTGCCACCAGTGATCCTGGACAGTTCAGCAATGAGCAGTTCTTC. It codes for CATSDPGQFSNEQFF.

V gene TRBV9 combines with J gene TRBJ1-6, with 9 positions matching TRBD1. Germline CDR1 reads SGDLS; CDR2 reads YYNGEE. Germline trimming cut 0 bases from V and 6 bases from J; bases unmatched to any gene: 10. The CDR3 is made up of 18 amino acids. CDR3 coding DNA: TGTGCCAGCAGCGTAGGCCCCCCGGGACAGGGCAGTAATTCACCCCTCCACTTT. Translation gives CASSVGPPGQGSNSPLHF. The full variable domain, rest sourced from reference TRBV9 and TRBJ1-6, is DSGVTQTPKHLITATGQRVTLRCSPRSGDLSVYWYQQSLDQGLQFLIQYYNGEERAKGNILERFSAQQFPDLHSELNLSSLELGDSALYFCASSVGPPGQGSNSPLHFGNGTRLTVT.

The table lists this clone with a few counts. This rearrangement joins TRBV5-6 to TRBJ2-2; D is possibly TRBD1 (6 bases). Per the germline V gene, CDR1 is SGHDT and CDR2 is YYEEEE. The CDR3 extends over 16 amino acids. V lost 0 bases and J 0 bases, leaving 9 bases between the germline ends. The CDR3 bases are TGTGCCAGCAGCTTGGTAGGACAGCCGAACACCGGGGAGCTGTTTTTT. It specifies CASSLVGQPNTGELFF.

The rearrangement uses TRBV11-2 and TRBJ2-5, with D perhaps TRBD1 (6 bases). V was pared by 2 bases and J by 5 bases, with 18 bases between. Germline CDR1 reads SGHAT; CDR2 reads FQNNGV. The CDR3 is 16 amino acids. CDR3 DNA sequence: TGTGCCAGCAGCTTAAGGATGGGACAACAAGGGGAGACCCAGTACTTC. This encodes CASSLRMGQQGETQYF. Full variable domain (remainder filled in from reference TRBV11-2 and TRBJ2-5): EAGVAQSPRYKIIEKRQSVAFWCNPISGHATLYWYQQILGQGPKLLIQFQNNGVVDDSQLPKDRFSAERLKGVDSTLKIQPAKLEDSAVYLCASSLRMGQQGETQYFGPGTRLLVL.

The chain uses TRBV7-2 and TRBJ2-7, with 7 nucleotides matching TRBD2. The CDR3 is made up of 15 amino acids. Germline trimming cut 1 base from V and 0 bases from J; bases unmatched to any gene: 3. Germline CDR1 reads SGHTA; CDR2 reads FQGNSA. The CDR3, as DNA: TGTGCCAGCAGCTTAGGAGGCGGGAGCTCCTACGAGCAGTACTTC. Protein product: CASSLGGGSSYEQYF.

In this sample, this clone turned up once. The CDR3 here is CATTLPGSASYEQYF. The CDR3 region has the DNA TGTGCCACGACTCTCCCGGGTTCTGCCTCCTACGAGCAGTACTTC. The chain links TRBV6-5 to TRBJ2-7, with D unresolved. V gave up 10 bases and J gave up 0 bases, with 19 bases separating them. CDR3 length: 15 amino acids. The germline V gene encodes CDR1 MNHEY and CDR2 SVGAGI.

This sequence joins TRBV27 and TRBJ2-1, with TRBD2 matching over 8 bases. J lost 1 base, V lost 5 bases, and 13 bases had no gene match. CDR1 MNHEY and CDR2 SMNVEV come from the germline V gene (reference sequence). The CDR3 totals 18 residues. CDR3 sequence reads: CASSLRARREVSYNEQFF. The CDR3 DNA is TGTGCCAGCAGTCTAAGGGCGCGGCGGGAGGTGTCCTACAATGAGCAGTTCTTC.